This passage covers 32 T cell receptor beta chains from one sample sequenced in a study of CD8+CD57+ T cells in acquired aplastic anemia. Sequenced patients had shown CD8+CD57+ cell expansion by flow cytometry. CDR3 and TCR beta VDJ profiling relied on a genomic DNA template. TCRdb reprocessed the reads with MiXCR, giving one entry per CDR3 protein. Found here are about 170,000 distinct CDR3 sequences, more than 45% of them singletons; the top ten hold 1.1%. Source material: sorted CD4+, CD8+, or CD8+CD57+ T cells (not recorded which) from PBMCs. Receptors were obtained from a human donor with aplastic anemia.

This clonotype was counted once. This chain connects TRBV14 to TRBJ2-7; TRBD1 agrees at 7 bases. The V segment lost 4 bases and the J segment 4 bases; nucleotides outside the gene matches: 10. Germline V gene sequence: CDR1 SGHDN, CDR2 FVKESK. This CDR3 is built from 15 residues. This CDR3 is CASSPSRDRLYEQYF. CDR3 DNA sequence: TGTGCCAGCAGCCCGTCCCGGGACAGACTATACGAGCAGTACTTC.

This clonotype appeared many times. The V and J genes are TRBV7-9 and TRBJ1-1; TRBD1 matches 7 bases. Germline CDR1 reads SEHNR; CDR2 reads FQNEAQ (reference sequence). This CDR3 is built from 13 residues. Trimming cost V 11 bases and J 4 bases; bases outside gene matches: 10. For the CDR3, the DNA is TGTGCCGGACGACAGGGAGGAGGCACTGAAGCTTTCTTT. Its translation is CAGRQGGGTEAFF. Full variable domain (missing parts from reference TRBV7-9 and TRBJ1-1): DTGVSQNPRHKITKRGQNVTFRCDPISEHNRLYWYRQTLGQGPEFLTYFQNEAQLEKSRLLSDRFSAERPKGSFSTLEIQRTEQGDSAMYLCAGRQGGGTEAFFGQGTRLTVV.

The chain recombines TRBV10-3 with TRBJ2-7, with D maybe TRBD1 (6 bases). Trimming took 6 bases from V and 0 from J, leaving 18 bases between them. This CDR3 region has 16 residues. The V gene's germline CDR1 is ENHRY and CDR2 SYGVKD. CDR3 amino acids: CAISTWGQGHSYEQYF. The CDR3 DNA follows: TGTGCCATCAGCACATGGGGGCAGGGCCACTCCTACGAGCAGTACTTC.

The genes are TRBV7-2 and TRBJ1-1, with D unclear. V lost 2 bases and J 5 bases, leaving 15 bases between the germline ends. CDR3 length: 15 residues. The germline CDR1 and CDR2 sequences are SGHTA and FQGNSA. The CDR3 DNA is TGTGCCAGCAGCTTACTGGGTGGCGGGTCGACTGAAGCTTTCTTT. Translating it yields CASSLLGGGSTEAFF. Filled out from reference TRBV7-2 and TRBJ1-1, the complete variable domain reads GAGVSQSPSNKVTEKGKDVELRCDPISGHTALYWYRQSLGQGLEFLIYFQGNSAPDKSGLPSDRFSAERTGGSVSTLTIQRTQQEDSAVYLCASSLLGGGSTEAFFGQGTRLTVV.

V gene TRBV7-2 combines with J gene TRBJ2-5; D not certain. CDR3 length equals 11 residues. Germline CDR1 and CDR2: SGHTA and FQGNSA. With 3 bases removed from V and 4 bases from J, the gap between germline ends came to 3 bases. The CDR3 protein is CASSFTETQYF. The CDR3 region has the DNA TGTGCCAGCAGCTTTACAGAGACCCAGTACTTC.

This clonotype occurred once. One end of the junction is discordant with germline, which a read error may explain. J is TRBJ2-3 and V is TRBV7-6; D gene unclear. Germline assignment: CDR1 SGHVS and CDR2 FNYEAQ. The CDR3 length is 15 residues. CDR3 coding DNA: TGTGCCAGCAGCGATGAGGAATCGAGCACAGATACGCAATATTTT. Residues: CASSDEESSTDTQYF.

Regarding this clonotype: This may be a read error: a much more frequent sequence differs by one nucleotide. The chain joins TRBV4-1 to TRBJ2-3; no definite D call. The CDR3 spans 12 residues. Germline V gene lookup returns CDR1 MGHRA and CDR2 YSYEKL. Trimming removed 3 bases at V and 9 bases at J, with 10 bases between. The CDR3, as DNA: TGCGCCAGCAGCCATAGACCTCGGACGCAGTATTTT. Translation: CASSHRPRTQYF.

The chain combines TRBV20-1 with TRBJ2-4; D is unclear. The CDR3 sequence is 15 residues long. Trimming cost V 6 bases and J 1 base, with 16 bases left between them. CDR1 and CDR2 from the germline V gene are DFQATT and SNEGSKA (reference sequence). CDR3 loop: CSARPVSVAKNIQYF. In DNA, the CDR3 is TGCAGTGCAAGACCTGTCTCGGTTGCCAAAAACATTCAGTACTTC.

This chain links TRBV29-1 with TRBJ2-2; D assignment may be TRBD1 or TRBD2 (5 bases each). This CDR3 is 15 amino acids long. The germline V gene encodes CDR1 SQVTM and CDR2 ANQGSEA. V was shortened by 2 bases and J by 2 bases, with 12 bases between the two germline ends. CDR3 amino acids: CSVELGTLNTGELFF. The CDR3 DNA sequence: TGCAGCGTTGAACTCGGGACGCTTAACACCGGGGAGCTGTTTTTT.

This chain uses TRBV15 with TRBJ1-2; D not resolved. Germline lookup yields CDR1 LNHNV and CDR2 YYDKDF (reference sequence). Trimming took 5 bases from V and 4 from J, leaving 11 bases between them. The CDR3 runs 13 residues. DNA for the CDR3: TGTGCCACCAGCGGCACGGCTGGCTATGGCTACACCTTC. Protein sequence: CATSGTAGYGYTF. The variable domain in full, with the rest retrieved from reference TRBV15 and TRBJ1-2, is DAMVIQNPRYQVTQFGKPVTLSCSQTLNHNVMYWYQQKSSQAPKLLFHYYDKDFNNEADTPDNFQSRRPNTSFCFLDIRSPGLGDTAMYLCATSGTAGYGYTFGSGTRLTVV.

CDR3: CASGGEGGSAYTF. In nucleotides, the CDR3 is TGTGCCAGCGGCGGGGAGGGAGGATCCGCCTACACCTTC. The chain uses TRBV2 and TRBJ1-2; D call uncertain. V lost 8 bases, J lost 10 bases, and 20 bases lay in between. CDR1 is SNHLY, CDR2 FYNNEI, per germline. The CDR3 contains 13 residues.

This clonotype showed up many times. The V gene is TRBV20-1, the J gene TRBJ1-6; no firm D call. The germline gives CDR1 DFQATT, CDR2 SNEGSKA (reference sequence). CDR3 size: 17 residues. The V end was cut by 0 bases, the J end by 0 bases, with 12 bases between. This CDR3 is CSARDRAVSSYNSPLHF. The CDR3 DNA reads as TGCAGTGCTAGAGATAGGGCAGTGAGCTCCTATAATTCACCCCTCCACTTT.

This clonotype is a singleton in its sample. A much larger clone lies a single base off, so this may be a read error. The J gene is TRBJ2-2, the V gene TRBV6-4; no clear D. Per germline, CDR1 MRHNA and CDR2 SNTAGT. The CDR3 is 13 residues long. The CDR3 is CASSDSNSGELFF. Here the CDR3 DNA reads TGTGCCAGCAGTGACTCGAACAGCGGGGAGCTGTTTTTT.

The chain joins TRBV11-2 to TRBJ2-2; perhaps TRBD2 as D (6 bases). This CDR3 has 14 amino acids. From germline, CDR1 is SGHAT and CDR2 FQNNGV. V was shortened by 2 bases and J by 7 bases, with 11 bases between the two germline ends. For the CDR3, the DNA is TGTGCCAGCAGCTTAAGATACGGGGGCGGGGAGCTGTTTTTT. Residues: CASSLRYGGGELFF.

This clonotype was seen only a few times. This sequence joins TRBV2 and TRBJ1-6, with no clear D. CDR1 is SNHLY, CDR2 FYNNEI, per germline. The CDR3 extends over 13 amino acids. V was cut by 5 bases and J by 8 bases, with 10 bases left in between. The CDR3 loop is CASSLLGDSPLHF. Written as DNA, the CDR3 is TGTGCCAGCAGTTTATTGGGTGATTCACCCCTCCACTTT.

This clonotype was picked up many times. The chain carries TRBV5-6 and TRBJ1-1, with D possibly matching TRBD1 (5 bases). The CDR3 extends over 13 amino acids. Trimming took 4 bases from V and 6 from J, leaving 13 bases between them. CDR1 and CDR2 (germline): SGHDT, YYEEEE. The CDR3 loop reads CASSRRGNPEAFF. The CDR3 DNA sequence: TGTGCCAGCAGCCGGCGGGGGAATCCTGAAGCTTTCTTT.

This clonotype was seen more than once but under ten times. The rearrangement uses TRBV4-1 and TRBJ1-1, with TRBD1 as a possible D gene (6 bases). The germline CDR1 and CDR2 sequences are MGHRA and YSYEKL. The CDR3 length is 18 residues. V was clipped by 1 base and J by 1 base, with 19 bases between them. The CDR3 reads CASSQGSVTGRKNTEAFF. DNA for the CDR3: TGCGCCAGCAGCCAAGGTTCTGTCACAGGGAGGAAGAACACTGAAGCTTTCTTT.

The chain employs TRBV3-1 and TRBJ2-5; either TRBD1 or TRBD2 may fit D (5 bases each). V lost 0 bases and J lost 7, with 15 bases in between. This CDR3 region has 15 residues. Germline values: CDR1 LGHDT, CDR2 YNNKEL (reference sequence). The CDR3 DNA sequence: TGTGCCAGCAGCCAAGATAGAGGGACCCCGGGGACCCAGTACTTC. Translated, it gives CASSQDRGTPGTQYF.

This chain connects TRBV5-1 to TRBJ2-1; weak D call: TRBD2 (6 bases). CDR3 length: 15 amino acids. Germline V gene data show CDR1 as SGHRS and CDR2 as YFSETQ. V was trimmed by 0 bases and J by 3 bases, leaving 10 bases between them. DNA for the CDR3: TGCGCCAGCAGCTTGGAGGGAGGCGACTACAATGAGCAGTTCTTC. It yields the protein CASSLEGGDYNEQFF.

The CDR3 spells CSARHGAPYEQYF. The DNA for the CDR3 is TGCAGTGCTAGACACGGGGCACCCTACGAGCAGTACTTC. The rearrangement uses TRBV20-1 and TRBJ2-7, with D tentatively TRBD1 or TRBD2 (5 bases each). Between the trimmed V and J ends, which lost 2 bases and 2 bases, there was a span of 10 bases. The CDR3 covers 13 residues. The V gene's germline CDR1 is DFQATT and CDR2 SNEGSKA (reference sequence).

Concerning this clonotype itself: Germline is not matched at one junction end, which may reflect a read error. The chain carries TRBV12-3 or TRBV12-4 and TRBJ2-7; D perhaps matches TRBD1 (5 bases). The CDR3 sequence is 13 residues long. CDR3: CASSLTGSCEQYF. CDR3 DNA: TGTGCCAGCAGTTTAACAGGCTCCTGCGAGCAGTACTTC.

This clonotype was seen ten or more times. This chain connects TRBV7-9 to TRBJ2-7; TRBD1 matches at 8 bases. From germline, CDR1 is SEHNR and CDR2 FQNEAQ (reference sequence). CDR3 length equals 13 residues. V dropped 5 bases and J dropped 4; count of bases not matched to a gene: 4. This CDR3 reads CASSGTGRYEQYF. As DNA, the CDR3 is TGTGCCAGCAGCGGGACAGGACGATACGAGCAGTACTTC.

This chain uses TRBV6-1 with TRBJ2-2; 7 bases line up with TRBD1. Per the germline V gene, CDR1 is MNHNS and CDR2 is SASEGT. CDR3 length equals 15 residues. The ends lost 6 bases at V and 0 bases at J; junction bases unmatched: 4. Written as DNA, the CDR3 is TGTGCCAGCAGCCGCACAGGGGCGAACACCGGGGAGCTGTTTTTT. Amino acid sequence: CASSRTGANTGELFF.

CDR3 nucleotides: TGTGCCAGCAGCTTGACAGGGGCCGGTATGAACACTGAAGCTTTCTTT. This sequence encodes CASSLTGAGMNTEAFF. The chain carries TRBV5-6 and TRBJ1-1; 7 positions match TRBD1. The germline CDR1 and CDR2 sequences are SGHDT and YYEEEE. This CDR3 region has 16 residues. V lost 1 base, J lost 0 bases, and 6 bases stayed unmatched.

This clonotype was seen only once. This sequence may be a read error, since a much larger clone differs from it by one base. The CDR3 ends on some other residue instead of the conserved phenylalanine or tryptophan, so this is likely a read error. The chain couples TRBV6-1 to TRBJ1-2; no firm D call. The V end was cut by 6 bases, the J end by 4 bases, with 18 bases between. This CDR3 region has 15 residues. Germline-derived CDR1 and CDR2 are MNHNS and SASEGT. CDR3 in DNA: TGTGCCAGCAGACAGAATCAGGAACAAATCTATGGCTACACCCTC. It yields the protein CASRQNQEQIYGYTL.

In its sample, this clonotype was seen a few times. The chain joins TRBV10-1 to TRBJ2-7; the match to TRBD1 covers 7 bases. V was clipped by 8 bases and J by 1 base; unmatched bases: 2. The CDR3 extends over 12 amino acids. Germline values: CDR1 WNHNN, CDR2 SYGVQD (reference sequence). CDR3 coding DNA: TGCGCCAGCTCGACAGGGTCCTACGAGCAGTACTTC. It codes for CASSTGSYEQYF.

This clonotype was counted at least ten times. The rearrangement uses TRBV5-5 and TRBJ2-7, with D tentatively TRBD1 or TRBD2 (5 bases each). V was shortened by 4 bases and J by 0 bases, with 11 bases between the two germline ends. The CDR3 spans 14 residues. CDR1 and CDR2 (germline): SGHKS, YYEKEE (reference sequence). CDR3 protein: CASSPMGDSYEQYF. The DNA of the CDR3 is TGTGCCAGCAGCCCCATGGGGGACTCCTACGAGCAGTACTTC.

The CDR3 loop is CASSFGRALEQFF. CDR3 sequence (DNA): TGTGCCAGCAGTTTCGGCAGGGCTCTCGAGCAGTTCTTC. The chain combines TRBV27 with TRBJ2-1, with D possibly matching TRBD1 (5 bases). Germline V lookup: CDR1 MNHEY, CDR2 SMNVEV (reference sequence). There are 13 residues in the CDR3. The V end was cut by 3 bases, the J end by 10 bases, with 13 bases between.

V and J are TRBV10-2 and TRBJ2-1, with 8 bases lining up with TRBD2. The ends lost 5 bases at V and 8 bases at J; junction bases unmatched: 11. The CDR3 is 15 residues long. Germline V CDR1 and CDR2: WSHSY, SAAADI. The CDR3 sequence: CASSSGTRVGDEQFF. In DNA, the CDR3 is TGCGCCAGCAGTTCCGGGACTAGGGTGGGCGATGAGCAGTTCTTC.

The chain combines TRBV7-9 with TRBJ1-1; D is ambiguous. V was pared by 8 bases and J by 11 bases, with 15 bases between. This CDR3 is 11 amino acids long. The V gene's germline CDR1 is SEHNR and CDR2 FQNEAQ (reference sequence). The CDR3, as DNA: TGTGCCAGCTCTGTCCAGGATAAGGCTTTCTTT. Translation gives CASSVQDKAFF.

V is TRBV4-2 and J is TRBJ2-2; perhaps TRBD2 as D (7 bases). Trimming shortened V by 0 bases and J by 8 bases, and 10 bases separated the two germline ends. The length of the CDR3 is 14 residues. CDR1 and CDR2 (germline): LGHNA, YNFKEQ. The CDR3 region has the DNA TGTGCCAGCAGCCAAGAGGGAGGGACAGGGGAGCTGTTTTTT. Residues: CASSQEGGTGELFF.

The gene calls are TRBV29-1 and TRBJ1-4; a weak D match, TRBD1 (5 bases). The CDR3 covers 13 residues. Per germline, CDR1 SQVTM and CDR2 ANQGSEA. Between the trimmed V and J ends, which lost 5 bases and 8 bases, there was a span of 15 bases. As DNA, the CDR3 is TGCAGCGTTCGTATCCAGTGGGACGAAAAACTGTTTTTT. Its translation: CSVRIQWDEKLFF.